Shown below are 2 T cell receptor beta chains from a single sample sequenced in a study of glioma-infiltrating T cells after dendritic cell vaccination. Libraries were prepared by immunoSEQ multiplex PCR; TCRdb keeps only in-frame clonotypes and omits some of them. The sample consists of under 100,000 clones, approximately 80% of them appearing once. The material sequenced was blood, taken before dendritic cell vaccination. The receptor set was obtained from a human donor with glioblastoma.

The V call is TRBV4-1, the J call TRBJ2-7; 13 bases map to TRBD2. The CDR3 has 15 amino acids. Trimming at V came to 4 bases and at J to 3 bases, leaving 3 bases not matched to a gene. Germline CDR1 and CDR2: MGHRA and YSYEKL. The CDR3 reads CASSPGLAGIYEQYF. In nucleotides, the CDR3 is TGCGCCAGCAGCCCGGGACTAGCGGGGATCTACGAGCAGTACTTC.

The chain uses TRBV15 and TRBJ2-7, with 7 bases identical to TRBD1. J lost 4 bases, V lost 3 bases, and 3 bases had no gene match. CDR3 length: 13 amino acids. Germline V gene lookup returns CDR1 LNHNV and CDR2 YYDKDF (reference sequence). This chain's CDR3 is CATSRGTVYEQYF. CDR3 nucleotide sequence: TGTGCCACCAGCAGGGGGACAGTGTACGAGCAGTACTTC.